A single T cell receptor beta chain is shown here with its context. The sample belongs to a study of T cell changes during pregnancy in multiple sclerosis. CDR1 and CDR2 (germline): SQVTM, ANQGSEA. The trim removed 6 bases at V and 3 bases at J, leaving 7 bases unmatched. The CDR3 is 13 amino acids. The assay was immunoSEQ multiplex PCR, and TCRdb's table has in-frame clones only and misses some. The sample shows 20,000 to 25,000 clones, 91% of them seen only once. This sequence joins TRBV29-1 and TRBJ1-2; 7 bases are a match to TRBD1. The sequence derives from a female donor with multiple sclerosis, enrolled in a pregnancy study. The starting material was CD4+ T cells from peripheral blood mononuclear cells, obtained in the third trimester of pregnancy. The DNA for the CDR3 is TGCAGCGTGATCAGGGGGAAGGACTATGGCTACACCTTC. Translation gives CSVIRGKDYGYTF.